This T cell receptor beta chain comes out of a study of glioma-infiltrating T cells. Findings of the study overall: CDR3 overlap between tissue and blood was very small. Non-neoplastic patients had below-expected tissue-blood divergence, while all gliomas exceeded expectation.

TCR alpha and beta CDR3 regions were amplified from RNA using iRepertoire nested multiplex PCR. TCRdb analysed the multiplex PCR reads with MiXCR anew, one entry per CDR3 protein. The sample yields around 130,000 distinct CDR3 sequences, under 25% seen once. This clonotype was observed a handful of times. The antigen remains unidentified. The receptor's source is a human donor with low-grade glioma or glioblastoma, undergoing nonglioma brain surgery, or in good health (not recorded which). Sequenced sample: glioma tissue, nonneoplastic brain tissue, or PBMCs (not recorded which).

The CDR3, as DNA: TGTGCCAGCTCACCGACAGGGATCGGAAACACCATATATTTT. This translates into CASSPTGIGNTIYF. This rearrangement joins TRBV18 to TRBJ1-3; TRBD1 agrees at 7 bases. Looked up from germline, CDR1 is KGHSH and CDR2 is LQKENI. Unmatched junction bases numbered 3, after V lost 3 bases and J lost 4 bases. CDR3 length equals 14 residues. Variable domain in full (rest from reference TRBV18 and TRBJ1-3): NAGVMQNPRHLVRRRGQEARLRCSPMKGHSHVYWYRQLPEEGLKFMVYLQKENIIDESGMPKERFSAEFPKEGPSILRIQQVVRGDSAAYFCASSPTGIGNTIYFGEGSWLTVV.